This T cell receptor beta chain was obtained from a study of blood T cell repertoires in COVID-19. Turning to the study itself: Sites across the United States, Italy and Spain contributed samples from acute and convalescent COVID-19.

TCRdb's copy holds only in-frame clones and misses some; the assay was immunoSEQ multiplex PCR. The sample includes around 430,000 clones, about 91% seen only once; the top ten take 10% to 15%. CDR1 and CDR2 (germline): SGHKS, YYEKEE (reference sequence). The CDR3 loop spans 15 amino acids. V shed 2 bases and J shed 2 bases, with 13 bases lying between them. This receptor was obtained from a woman in her forties or fifties with COVID-19, enrolled during active disease. Sequenced: peripheral blood. The chain joins TRBV5-5 to TRBJ1-2; a weak D match, TRBD1 (6 bases). The CDR3 reads CASSFLGTQNYGYTF. As DNA, the CDR3 is TGTGCCAGCAGCTTCCTTGGGACACAGAACTATGGCTACACCTTC.